A selection of T cell receptor beta chains follows, all from one sample in a study of T cell responses to AZD1222 COVID-19 vaccine. Profiling relied on immunoSEQ multiplex PCR, and the TCRdb table lists in-frame clones only, not all of them. Here the sample spans about 150,000 clones, roughly 91% being singletons. This sample comprised peripheral blood, obtained 28 days after the second AZD1222 dose. These receptors were obtained from an adult who received the AZD1222 COVID-19 vaccine. Each CDR3 is given with its conserved first and last residue. The D gene is left open where the match is weak. Clone size is given for some rows only: seen once, a few or many times, or a class if the clone is expanded.

d_call: TRBD2
clone_size: -
j_call: TRBJ2-1
v_call: TRBV3-1/TRBV3-2
cdr3_nt: TGTGCCAGCAGCCAAGAATCACCTAGGACTAGCGGGGGCCCGTACAATGAGCAGTTCTTC
cdr3_aa: CASSQESPRTSGGPYNEQFF

d_call: -
clone_size: -
j_call: TRBJ1-2
v_call: TRBV9
cdr3_nt: TGTGCCAGCAGCCGTTCTCGGGGGGAGTATGGCTACACCTTC
cdr3_aa: CASSRSRGEYGYTF

d_call: TRBD1
clone_size: -
j_call: TRBJ1-6
v_call: TRBV9
cdr3_nt: TGTGCCAGCAGCGAGAGACAGGGGTCACTAGGGGCACCCCTCCACTTT
cdr3_aa: CASSERQGSLGAPLHF

d_call: TRBD1
clone_size: -
j_call: TRBJ1-1
v_call: TRBV5-4
cdr3_nt: TGTGCCAGCAGCTTGGTGCCCCGAGACAGGGATGAAGCTTTCTTT
cdr3_aa: CASSLVPRDRDEAFF

d_call: -
clone_size: few
j_call: TRBJ1-1
v_call: TRBV3-1/TRBV3-2
cdr3_nt: TGTGCCAGCAGCCAAAGTATCGCCCTCCGGGGACACTCTGAAGCTTTCTTT
cdr3_aa: CASSQSIALRGHSEAFF

d_call: TRBD1
clone_size: -
j_call: TRBJ2-7
v_call: TRBV10-1
cdr3_nt: TGCGCCAGTCTAACTGAACCGGGACAGATATCCTACGAGCAGTACTTC
cdr3_aa: CASLTEPGQISYEQYF

d_call: TRBD2
clone_size: -
j_call: TRBJ2-1
v_call: TRBV5-1
cdr3_nt: TGCGCCAGCAGCTCTCCCGGGACTAGCGGGGGCACCTACAATGAGCAGTTCTTC
cdr3_aa: CASSSPGTSGGTYNEQFF

d_call: TRBD1
clone_size: -
j_call: TRBJ1-2
v_call: TRBV2
cdr3_nt: TGTGCCAGCAGTCCGGGACAGAGTTATGGCTACACCTTC
cdr3_aa: CASSPGQSYGYTF

d_call: -
clone_size: -
j_call: TRBJ2-3
v_call: TRBV5-4
cdr3_nt: TGTGCCAGCAGCTTGGTGCAGGGCACAGATACGCAGTATTTT
cdr3_aa: CASSLVQGTDTQYF

d_call: -
clone_size: -
j_call: TRBJ1-2
v_call: TRBV15
cdr3_nt: TGTGCCACCAGCAGAGATTGGATTGCCCGAGCTAACTATGGCTACACCTTC
cdr3_aa: CATSRDWIARANYGYTF

d_call: -
clone_size: -
j_call: TRBJ2-6
v_call: TRBV6-4
cdr3_nt: TGTGCCAGCAGTCGTGACGGCAGGGTTGGGGCCAACGTCCTGACTTTC
cdr3_aa: CASSRDGRVGANVLTF

d_call: -
clone_size: -
j_call: TRBJ1-6
v_call: TRBV7-2
cdr3_nt: TGTGCCAGCAGCCTACAAAGGGGGTTGGGTTCACCCCTCCACTTT
cdr3_aa: CASSLQRGLGSPLHF

d_call: -
clone_size: -
j_call: TRBJ1-1
v_call: TRBV18
cdr3_nt: TGTGCCAGCTCACCACCGAGCCAGAACACTGAAGCTTTCTTT
cdr3_aa: CASSPPSQNTEAFF

d_call: -
clone_size: -
j_call: TRBJ1-1
v_call: TRBV7-9
cdr3_nt: TGTGCCAGCACCCCGGGCCCAAGGGCTGAAGCTTTCTTT
cdr3_aa: CASTPGPRAEAFF

d_call: -
clone_size: -
j_call: TRBJ1-1
v_call: TRBV5-1
cdr3_nt: TGCGCCAGCAGCTTGGCCAGCAGAGGCATGAACACTGAAGCTTTCTTT
cdr3_aa: CASSLASRGMNTEAFF

d_call: -
clone_size: -
j_call: TRBJ1-2
v_call: TRBV18
cdr3_nt: TGTGCCAGCTCACCACAGGAGGCCGGTTCTAACTATGGCTACACCTTC
cdr3_aa: CASSPQEAGSNYGYTF

d_call: TRBD2
clone_size: -
j_call: TRBJ2-3
v_call: TRBV7-9
cdr3_nt: TGTGCCAGCCCCCGAGGAGGGAGGGCCGTCGTCGCGGATACGCAGTATTTT
cdr3_aa: CASPRGGRAVVADTQYF

d_call: -
clone_size: -
j_call: TRBJ1-6
v_call: TRBV5-5
cdr3_nt: TGTGCCAGCAGCCAGTGGCAGGGTACTTATAATTCACCCCTCCACTTT
cdr3_aa: CASSQWQGTYNSPLHF

d_call: TRBD1
clone_size: -
j_call: TRBJ1-2
v_call: TRBV6-5
cdr3_nt: TGTGCCAGCAGTCCCCGGCGGGACAGGATATATGGCTACACCTTC
cdr3_aa: CASSPRRDRIYGYTF

d_call: TRBD2
clone_size: -
j_call: TRBJ2-5
v_call: TRBV2
cdr3_nt: TGTGCCAGCAGTGAAGACGGACTAGTAGCAGAGACCCAGTACTTC
cdr3_aa: CASSEDGLVAETQYF

d_call: -
clone_size: -
j_call: TRBJ1-1
v_call: TRBV6-5
cdr3_nt: TGTGCCATTAGCAGGAGCTTGAACACTGAAGCTTTCTTT
cdr3_aa: CAISRSLNTEAFF

d_call: -
clone_size: -
j_call: TRBJ2-1
v_call: TRBV12-3/TRBV12-4
cdr3_nt: TGTGCCAGCAGTCCTAGAAATGAGCAGTTCTTC
cdr3_aa: CASSPRNEQFF

d_call: -
clone_size: -
j_call: TRBJ1-6
v_call: TRBV7-9
cdr3_nt: TGTGCCAGCAGCTTAACTGGTAGTCGTTCACCCCTCCACTTT
cdr3_aa: CASSLTGSRSPLHF

d_call: TRBD1
clone_size: -
j_call: TRBJ1-5
v_call: TRBV7-9
cdr3_nt: TGTGCCAGCAGCTACGGGACAGGGGGACAGCCCCAGCATTTT
cdr3_aa: CASSYGTGGQPQHF

d_call: -
clone_size: -
j_call: TRBJ2-2
v_call: TRBV6-5
cdr3_nt: TGTGCCAGCAGTTTCGTGACAGCTGGAACCGGGGAGCTGTTTTTT
cdr3_aa: CASSFVTAGTGELFF

d_call: TRBD1
clone_size: -
j_call: TRBJ1-2
v_call: TRBV3-1/TRBV3-2
cdr3_nt: TGTGCCAGCAGCCAACACCCGGGACAGGGGGGGTCCTATGGCTACACCTTC
cdr3_aa: CASSQHPGQGGSYGYTF

d_call: -
clone_size: -
j_call: TRBJ1-4
v_call: TRBV2
cdr3_nt: TGTGCCAGTGCGCGGGGTCAGGGGCAAGGTGAAAAACTGTTTTTT
cdr3_aa: CASARGQGQGEKLFF

d_call: -
clone_size: -
j_call: TRBJ2-4
v_call: TRBV30
cdr3_nt: TGTGCCTGGAGTGATCCGGGGTTAGCCAAAAACATTCAGTACTTC
cdr3_aa: CAWSDPGLAKNIQYF

d_call: -
clone_size: -
j_call: TRBJ2-7
v_call: TRBV9
cdr3_nt: TGTGCCAGCAGCGCGACGGGACCGGGAAAGGAGCAGTACTTC
cdr3_aa: CASSATGPGKEQYF

d_call: -
clone_size: -
j_call: TRBJ2-2
v_call: TRBV2
cdr3_nt: TGTGCCAGCTGTGTCGACAGAGCGAACACCGGGGAGCTGTTTTTT
cdr3_aa: CASCVDRANTGELFF

d_call: -
clone_size: -
j_call: TRBJ1-2
v_call: TRBV3-1/TRBV3-2
cdr3_nt: TGTGCCAGCAGCCAAGATGTGGGAGATGGCTACACCTTC
cdr3_aa: CASSQDVGDGYTF

d_call: -
clone_size: -
j_call: TRBJ1-6
v_call: TRBV6-5
cdr3_nt: TGTGCCAGCGCGTATCAGGAAAATTCACCCCTCCACTTT
cdr3_aa: CASAYQENSPLHF

d_call: -
clone_size: -
j_call: TRBJ2-7
v_call: TRBV7-3
cdr3_nt: TGTGCCAGCAGCCGAAACACGGACTCCTACGAGCAGTACTTC
cdr3_aa: CASSRNTDSYEQYF

d_call: -
clone_size: -
j_call: TRBJ1-4
v_call: TRBV5-1
cdr3_nt: TGCGCCAGCAGCAAAGATGGGCAGACTAATGAAAAACTGTTTTTT
cdr3_aa: CASSKDGQTNEKLFF

d_call: -
clone_size: -
j_call: TRBJ2-7
v_call: TRBV13
cdr3_nt: TGTGCCAGCAGCTTAGAGGGGGGATCCGAGCAGTACTTC
cdr3_aa: CASSLEGGSEQYF

d_call: -
clone_size: few
j_call: TRBJ1-2
v_call: TRBV5-1
cdr3_nt: TGCGCCAGCAGCATCTCCGGGACAACTAACTATGGCTACACCTTC
cdr3_aa: CASSISGTTNYGYTF

d_call: TRBD1
clone_size: -
j_call: TRBJ1-2
v_call: TRBV6-5
cdr3_nt: TGTGCCAGCAATATAATTGGGACAGCCTATGGCTACACCTTC
cdr3_aa: CASNIIGTAYGYTF

d_call: TRBD1
clone_size: -
j_call: TRBJ1-2
v_call: TRBV7-3
cdr3_nt: TGTGCCAGCAGCCCACAGCGGACAGGAGGGGGAGGCTACACCTTC
cdr3_aa: CASSPQRTGGGGYTF

d_call: -
clone_size: few
j_call: TRBJ2-1
v_call: TRBV27
cdr3_nt: TGTGCCAGCAGTTTTGATAAAGCGACTGAGCAGTTCTTC
cdr3_aa: CASSFDKATEQFF

d_call: TRBD1
clone_size: -
j_call: TRBJ2-7
v_call: TRBV3-1/TRBV3-2
cdr3_nt: TGTGCCAGCAGCCAAAGGACAGGGATAAACGAGCAGTACTTC
cdr3_aa: CASSQRTGINEQYF

d_call: -
clone_size: -
j_call: TRBJ1-1
v_call: TRBV27
cdr3_nt: TGTGCCAGCAGTTTTGTGGCCGTGTCAGGGGTGAACACTGAAGCTTTCTTT
cdr3_aa: CASSFVAVSGVNTEAFF

d_call: -
clone_size: -
j_call: TRBJ2-5
v_call: TRBV27
cdr3_nt: TGTGCCAGCAGTTGGTTTCCAAGGGGAGAGACCCAGTACTTC
cdr3_aa: CASSWFPRGETQYF

d_call: TRBD1
clone_size: -
j_call: TRBJ2-2
v_call: TRBV7-2
cdr3_nt: TGTGCCAGCAGCCCCAGGGGGAGACCGTCCGGGGAGCTGTTTTTT
cdr3_aa: CASSPRGRPSGELFF

d_call: -
clone_size: -
j_call: TRBJ2-3
v_call: TRBV13
cdr3_nt: TGTGCCAGCACGGGCGGAGGGGCAGATACGCAGTATTTT
cdr3_aa: CASTGGGADTQYF

d_call: -
clone_size: -
j_call: TRBJ1-1
v_call: TRBV5-4
cdr3_nt: TGTGCCAGCAGCCCACAGGCTTTAATGAACACTGAAGCTTTCTTT
cdr3_aa: CASSPQALMNTEAFF

d_call: -
clone_size: -
j_call: TRBJ2-3
v_call: TRBV27
cdr3_nt: TGTGCCAGCAGTTTATCCCAGGGGACGCGAACAGATACGCAGTATTTT
cdr3_aa: CASSLSQGTRTDTQYF